Each of the 25 T cell receptor beta chains below was sequenced from the same sample in a study of cytomegalovirus exposure and HLA in healthy donors. The PCR ran on 60 Vbeta and 13 Jbeta primers. The data were produced by immunoSEQ multiplex PCR, yet TCRdb's version contains in-frame clones alone and is incomplete. The sample includes 140,000 or so clones, about two thirds of them seen just once. Sequencing was done on a sample of PBMCs. The receptors derive from a man aged 40-49 years in good health and CMV-seronegative.

J is TRBJ1-2 and V is TRBV7-9, with a weak D call TRBD1 (6 bases). The V gene lost 5 bases and the J gene lost 2 bases, with 9 bases spanning the gap. Germline-derived CDR1 and CDR2 are SEHNR and FQNEAQ (reference sequence). This CDR3 has 13 residues. The CDR3 reads CASSRDRNYGYTF. DNA for the CDR3: TGTGCCAGCAGCCGAGACAGGAACTATGGCTACACCTTC.

CDR3 region: CASSEAVTTFNEQFF. In DNA, the CDR3 is TGTGCCAGCAGTGAAGCGGTAACTACTTTCAATGAGCAGTTCTTC. The V and J genes are TRBV2 and TRBJ2-1; D uncertain. The CDR3 runs 15 residues. Germline lookup yields CDR1 SNHLY and CDR2 FYNNEI. V was trimmed by 0 bases and J by 6 bases, leaving 12 bases between them. Complete variable domain (other parts from reference TRBV2 and TRBJ2-1): EPEVTQTPSHQVTQMGQEVILRCVPISNHLYFYWYRQILGQKVEFLVSFYNNEISEKSEIFDDQFSVERPDGSNFTLKIRSTKLEDSAMYFCASSEAVTTFNEQFFGPGTRLTVL.

This chain joins TRBV7-9 and TRBJ2-4; 9 nucleotides line up with TRBD1. Germline CDR1 and CDR2: SEHNR and FQNEAQ (reference sequence). Losses at the gene ends were 4 bases for V and 7 bases for J; bases not matched to a gene: 11. The CDR3 is 16 amino acids. The CDR3 sequence is CASSSPSRDRVNIQYF. Written as DNA, the CDR3 is TGTGCCAGCAGCTCCCCCTCCCGGGACAGGGTCAACATTCAGTACTTC.

The sample holds a few counts of this clone. This rearrangement joins TRBV2 to TRBJ1-2, with D unclear. V lost 4 bases to trimming and J lost 6 bases, with 9 bases between them. CDR1 is SNHLY and CDR2 is FYNNEI in the germline V gene. This CDR3 is 12 amino acids long. The CDR3 bases are TGTGCCAGCAGTGTCACCGCGGATGGCTACACCTTC. As protein: CASSVTADGYTF.

J is TRBJ1-1 and V is TRBV28; no clear D gene. This CDR3 contains 13 residues. Germline lookup yields CDR1 MDHEN and CDR2 SYDVKM. V gave up 6 bases and J gave up 5 bases, with 13 bases separating them. The CDR3 loop is CASSQMSWTEAFF. The CDR3 DNA is TGTGCCAGCAGCCAAATGAGTTGGACTGAAGCTTTCTTT.

This chain joins TRBV4-1 and TRBJ1-4; D is ambiguous. This CDR3 contains 14 residues. Germline loops: CDR1 MGHRA, CDR2 YSYEKL. V was trimmed by 3 bases and J by 5 bases, leaving 10 bases between them. The CDR3 nucleotides read TGCGCCAGCAGCCATACCGGGTTAAATGAAAAACTGTTTTTT. This translates into CASSHTGLNEKLFF.

This clone was detected only a few times. The chain has TRBV4-3 and TRBJ2-3; TRBD2 is a possible D gene (5 bases). Trimming removed 2 bases from V and 3 bases from J, with 18 bases in between. Germline V lookup: CDR1 LGHNA, CDR2 YSLEER. This CDR3 comprises 17 residues. This chain's CDR3 is CASSQYSDSQVTDTQYF. CDR3 coding DNA: TGCGCCAGCAGCCAATACTCGGACTCGCAGGTGACAGATACGCAGTATTTT.

The chain employs TRBV29-1 and TRBJ2-1; TRBD2 aligns across 12 bases. The CDR3 is made up of 16 amino acids. V dropped 4 bases and J dropped 3; count of bases not matched to a gene: 7. The germline V gene encodes CDR1 SQVTM and CDR2 ANQGSEA. In DNA form, the CDR3 reads TGCAGCGTTGGGACTAGCGGGGCCGGATACTACAATGAGCAGTTCTTC. Translated, it gives CSVGTSGAGYYNEQFF.

The chain links TRBV6-5 to TRBJ1-2, with 7 bases fitting TRBD1. Trimming took 6 bases from V and 5 from J; bases not matched to a gene: 9. The CDR3 has 14 amino acids. Germline V gene data show CDR1 as MNHEY and CDR2 as SVGAGI. The DNA for the CDR3 is TGTGCCAGCAGCTCCACCCTGACAGGGTATGGCTACACCTTC. Translated: CASSSTLTGYGYTF.

The V gene is TRBV10-1, the J gene TRBJ2-3, with 7 bases that match TRBD2. The CDR3 is made up of 15 amino acids. Per germline, CDR1 WNHNN and CDR2 SYGVQD (reference sequence). V trimming: 5 bases; J trimming: 5 bases; junction bases outside the gene matches: 10. The CDR3 loop is CASSLNGGSVDTQYF. The CDR3 nucleotides are TGCGCCAGCAGTTTGAACGGGGGGTCCGTAGATACGCAGTATTTT.

The rearrangement links TRBV4-3 to TRBJ2-7; 9 positions match TRBD1. Germline trimming cut 4 bases from V and 5 bases from J; bases unmatched to any gene: 9. CDR1 LGHNA and CDR2 YSLEER come from the germline V gene. This CDR3 has 15 amino acids. CDR3 loop: CASSRLGQGSNEQYF. The CDR3 DNA sequence: TGCGCCAGCAGCCGATTGGGACAGGGTTCGAACGAGCAGTACTTC.

The sample holds a few counts of this clone. The chain carries TRBV10-3 and TRBJ2-5; weak D call: TRBD2 (6 bases). CDR1 is ENHRY and CDR2 is SYGVKD in the germline V gene. This CDR3 comprises 14 residues. V was pared by 0 bases and J by 5 bases, with 10 bases between. CDR3 nucleotides: TGTGCCATCAGTGAGTCCCCAGGGAGGGAGACCCAGTACTTC. Protein product: CAISESPGRETQYF.

Only one count was recorded for this clone. The V and J genes are TRBV10-2 and TRBJ2-1, with TRBD2 as a possible D gene (7 bases). The germline V and J ends were trimmed by 0 bases and 7 bases, with 22 bases remaining between them. CDR1 is WSHSY, CDR2 SAAADI, per germline. The CDR3 consists of 18 residues. CDR3 loop: CASSESARGRERFNEQFF. In DNA form, the CDR3 reads TGCGCCAGCAGTGAGTCAGCCCGGGGGCGGGAGCGGTTTAATGAGCAGTTCTTC.

This clone showed up just a few times. The gene calls are TRBV5-6 and TRBJ2-3, with TRBD1 as a possible D gene (5 bases). V gave up 0 bases and J gave up 3 bases, with 11 bases separating them. CDR1 is SGHDT, CDR2 YYEEEE, per germline. The CDR3 covers 15 residues. CDR3 loop: CASSLEQAGTDTQYF. The DNA of the CDR3 is TGTGCCAGCAGCTTGGAACAGGCTGGGACAGATACGCAGTATTTT.

This clone was seen just once. One end of the junction does not line up with germline, which may come from a read error. J is TRBJ2-2 and V is TRBV7-9; 10 nucleotides align to TRBD1. CDR3 length: 15 amino acids. Per germline, CDR1 SEHNR and CDR2 FQNEAQ (reference sequence). CDR3 protein: CVSSFGQGGTGELFF. The CDR3 DNA sequence: TGTGTCAGCAGCTTTGGACAGGGGGGCACCGGGGAGCTGTTTTTT.

The chain recombines TRBV5-6 with TRBJ2-7, with 9 bases fitting TRBD2. V lost 3 bases to trimming and J lost 3 bases; unmatched junction nucleotides: 4. This CDR3 has 14 amino acids. In germline, CDR1 is SGHDT, CDR2 YYEEEE. CDR3 nucleotides: TGTGCCAGCAGCTGGGGACTAGCTTTCTACGAGCAGTACTTC. Its protein product is CASSWGLAFYEQYF.

The V call is TRBV28, the J call TRBJ2-3, with D hard to call. The CDR3 is made up of 14 amino acids. V lost 3 bases and J 2 bases, leaving 9 bases between the germline ends. CDR1 is MDHEN, CDR2 SYDVKM, per germline. CDR3 region: CASSLSDSTDTQYF. Here the CDR3 DNA reads TGTGCCAGCAGTTTGTCCGACTCCACAGATACGCAGTATTTT.

The chain has TRBV5-1 and TRBJ2-3; D is perhaps TRBD2 (5 bases). The germline CDR1 and CDR2 sequences are SGHRS and YFSETQ. Trimming shortened V by 1 base and J by 6 bases, and 12 bases separated the two germline ends. This CDR3 region has 14 residues. The CDR3, as DNA: TGCGCCAGCAGCTTGCGACGCCGCGGGGATACGCAGTATTTT. As protein: CASSLRRRGDTQYF.

In its sample, this clone was seen a few times. The chain is built from TRBV6-5 and TRBJ1-6; D remains unclear. The CDR3 spans 14 residues. Trimming cost V 6 bases and J 7 bases, with 13 bases left between them. In germline, CDR1 is MNHEY, CDR2 SVGAGI. The CDR3 spells CASSLVPPNSPLHF. The CDR3 region has the DNA TGTGCCAGCAGCCTAGTCCCGCCAAATTCACCCCTCCACTTT.

This clone was seen a few times. The chain combines TRBV4-2 with TRBJ1-4; 8 bases are shared with TRBD1. Germline CDR1 and CDR2: LGHNA and YNFKEQ. The CDR3 totals 18 residues. Trimming took 0 bases from V and 6 from J; bases not matched to a gene: 12. The CDR3 protein is CASSQDWARGRVYEKLFF. In DNA, the CDR3 is TGTGCCAGCAGCCAAGATTGGGCCAGGGGGCGCGTTTATGAAAAACTGTTTTTT.

Regarding this clone: The junction departs from germline at one end; a sequencing error may be responsible. CDR3 in amino acids: CASSLAGAEANYGYPF. CDR3 sequence (DNA): TGTGCCAGCAGCTTAGCAGGGGCGGAAGCTAACTATGGCTACCCCTTC. The rearrangement links TRBV7-9 to TRBJ1-2; D perhaps matches TRBD1 (5 bases). Germline V gene sequence: CDR1 SEHNR, CDR2 FQNEAQ (reference sequence). This CDR3 region has 16 residues.

The rearrangement joins TRBV19 to TRBJ1-1, with TRBD1 identical over 8 bases. The V segment lost 7 bases and the J segment 3 bases; nucleotides outside the gene matches: 7. From germline, CDR1 is LNHDA and CDR2 SQIVND (reference sequence). The CDR3 runs to 14 residues. CDR3 sequence: CASTDRGRYTEAFF. CDR3 nucleotide sequence: TGTGCCAGTACCGACAGGGGTCGGTACACTGAAGCTTTCTTT. The full variable domain, in which reference TRBV19 and TRBJ1-1 provide the parts outside the CDR3, is DGGITQSPKYLFRKEGQNVTLSCEQNLNHDAMYWYRQDPGQGLRLIYYSQIVNDFQKGDIAEGYSVSREKKESFPLTVTSAQKNPTAFYLCASTDRGRYTEAFFGQGTRLTVV.

This clone was detected only once. V is TRBV6-1 and J is TRBJ1-2; D unresolved. The V end was cut by 2 bases, the J end by 4 bases, with 17 bases between. The CDR3 has 16 amino acids. Looked up from germline, CDR1 is MNHNS and CDR2 is SASEGT. CDR3 in amino acids: CASSEPATPGSYGYTF. In DNA, the CDR3 is TGTGCCAGCAGTGAACCCGCGACACCGGGAAGCTATGGCTACACCTTC.

This clone was seen a handful of times. The chain combines TRBV10-1 with TRBJ2-5; 8 positions agree with TRBD2. V lost 3 bases, J lost 4 bases, and 1 base stayed unmatched. Germline V gives CDR1 WNHNN, CDR2 SYGVQD (reference sequence). The CDR3 totals 13 residues. The CDR3 region has the DNA TGCGCCAGCAGTGACAGCGGGGGAGAGACCCAGTACTTC. Protein sequence: CASSDSGGETQYF.

The chain combines TRBV15 with TRBJ2-7; 10 nucleotides agree with TRBD1. This CDR3 is built from 14 residues. V shed 3 bases and J 4 bases; nucleotides not matched to a gene: 3. Germline V CDR1 and CDR2: LNHNV, YYDKDF (reference sequence). This chain's CDR3 is CATSRDRGNYEQYF. DNA of the CDR3: TGTGCCACCAGCAGGGACAGGGGGAATTACGAGCAGTACTTC. Together with reference TRBV15 and TRBJ2-7, the CDR3 gives the full variable domain: DAMVIQNPRYQVTQFGKPVTLSCSQTLNHNVMYWYQQKSSQAPKLLFHYYDKDFNNEADTPDNFQSRRPNTSFCFLDIRSPGLGDTAMYLCATSRDRGNYEQYFGPGTRLTVT.